Listed below are T cell receptor beta chains from one sample, sequenced in a study of human T cells and chemical hapten exposure. From the RACE reads, TCRdb called clonotypes with MiXCR, one entry per CDR3 protein. The sample includes around 130,000 distinct CDR3 sequences, 11% seen only once; the top ten take 2% to 2.5%. The material was whole blood, obtained in connection with sensitization to the hapten diphenylcyclopropenone (DPC). These TCRs come from a woman in her forties or fifties with alopecia areata. Some clones in this sample may be carry-over from other donors' samples. Both conserved end residues are part of each CDR3.

CDR3	V
CASSSQYEQYF	TRBV9
CASSPSAGRYNEQFF	TRBV7-8
CASSRAGGYSTDTQYF	TRBV7-9
CASSATSASYNEQFF	TRBV27
CSASLFAGGGSDTQYF	TRBV20-1
CASSLSVVAYEQYF	TRBV7-9
CASSEHLYGGVEGQPQHF	TRBV6-1
CASTSGREETQYF	TRBV2
CASSHGEWSYGYTF	TRBV3-1
CASSYSRGNTEAFF	TRBV6-5
CASSLGPPSTDTQYF	TRBV7-2
CASSSRQANTEAFF	TRBV7-2
CSAKAGLSYEQYF	TRBV29-1
CASSLAASETQYF	TRBV13
CASSLDSGRAREQYF	TRBV7-2